The following is a T cell receptor (beta chain) sequence with its context. Its antigen remains unidentified. No base qualities exist here, and no much larger clone lies one base off it. The entry originates in a study of CD8 T cells in Susac syndrome (dated by TCRdb to between 2018 and 2021). Describing the broader study: Among the sequenced Susac syndrome patients, about 6 had clinically active disease and under ten were in clinical remission. At blood withdrawal, Susac syndrome patients were either therapy-naive, taking corticosteroids (in some cases with IVIg as well), or taking IVIg alone. Repertoire sequencing was used to test whether CD8+ T cell activation and differentiation in Susac syndrome was antigen driven. The study compared CD8+ T cell repertoire clonality among 12 healthy donors, roughly 14 Susac syndrome patients and fewer than 19 multiple sclerosis patients. General study outcomes and caveats: Clonal expansion was observed in Susac syndrome CD8+ repertoires, with the highest expansion in CD8+ TEMRA cells and greater expansion in clinically active than in remitting patients. In the total CD8+ and CD8+ TEMRA repertoires, 15 to 20 and five Susac-specific public clones, respectively, were identified. The number of individuals in the TCR sequencing and HLA analysis was recognized as being relatively small.

RNA was extracted with the RNeasy kit and about 0.5 to 1 ug was reverse transcribed using random hexamers. TCR beta CDR3 regions were amplified with the immunoSEQ multiplex PCR assay covering 54 Vbeta and 13 Jbeta segments. Bias from PCR amplification was corrected by using a synthetic template baseline for primer optimization and for computational correction. The paper's data handling went like this. Only productive sequences were kept, with reads annotated to V, D and J genes according to IMGT and analyzed in immunoSEQ Analyzer. Clonality was calculated as one minus the Shannon entropy normalized by log2 of the number of productive unique sequences. Public and private clones were assessed among the 100 most prevalent clones of each patient and control. Clones were defined as Susac-specific when absent from the healthy and MS cohorts, from 1052 published viral clones and from other ImmuneACCESS disease sequences. Using fastp at Q25 and MiXCR, TCRdb reprocessed the public reads and kept productive beta chains. When rows share a CDR3 protein, they turn into one entry using the most common DNA and genes. None of the V and J calls come from the authors' own analysis; TCRdb made them. This sample lists over 100,000 distinct CDR3 sequences; roughly 94% were detected once. The ten largest make up about 0.28% of the sample.

CDR1 and CDR2 were assigned from the germline V gene (reference sequence) as LGHDT and YNNKEL. V sheds 1 base and J sheds 8 bases, leaving 14 bases between their ends. The CDR3 runs 14 residues from the cysteine to the phenylalanine. CDR3 DNA is the only sequence kept; it has 42 bases, read in frame from the first base. Peripheral blood CD8+ and CD4+ T cells from healthy donors, Susac syndrome patients and multiple sclerosis patients were profiled using high-throughput TCR beta sequencing. Susac syndrome patients met recently defined diagnostic criteria for definite or probable disease. Bulk CD8+ and CD4+ T cells were purified by magnetic negative isolation, whereas CD8+ TEMRA cells were enriched by FACS. Blood was drawn into EDTA tubes, processed within 24 hours, and PBMCs were isolated by density gradient centrifugation. PBMCs destined for TCR sequencing were cryopreserved in liquid nitrogen and later thawed in a 37 °C water bath. The sorted or isolated CD4+, CD8+ and CD8+ TEMRA cells reached a purity of at least 90%.

This receptor chain uses TRBV3-1 and TRBJ1-2, and the D gene may be TRBD1, 5 bases matching. Sequencing was performed on CD8+ T cells from PBMCs. The clonotype was recovered from a human donor with Susac syndrome. The CDR3 has the sequence CASSQAGGTTGYTF. The sequenced DNA: TGTGCCAGCAGCCAAGCCGGGGGGACTACGGGCTACACCTTC.